A selection of T cell receptor beta chains follows, all from one sample in a study of blood T cell repertoires in COVID-19. Only in-frame clones appear in the TCRdb table, and some are missing; sequencing was by immunoSEQ multiplex PCR. The table has 150,000 to 200,000 clones, 92% seen once; the top ten hold approximately 4.9%. The material sequenced was peripheral blood. Receptor source: a man between 25 and 39 years old with COVID-19, enrolled during active disease. Each CDR3 is given with its conserved first and last residue. Each record gives: V gene, clone size, D gene, J gene, CDR3 DNA, CDR3 protein. The D gene is left open where the match is weak. Clone size is not always given. Where it is, it says once, few, many or a class for expanded clones.

TRBV5-5	.	.	TRBJ1-2	TGTGCCAGCAGCTCCGACTTGCTCGCTAACTATGGCTACACCTTC	CASSSDLLANYGYTF
TRBV5-1	.	TRBD1	TRBJ1-6	TGCGCCAGCAGCTTGCTCGGTCCGGGACAGGGGGACTCACCCCTCCACTTT	CASSLLGPGQGDSPLHF
TRBV4-2	.	TRBD1	TRBJ2-2	TGTGCCAGCAGCCATACTCGGACAGGGGCCGGGGAGCTGTTTTTT	CASSHTRTGAGELFF
TRBV7-2	.	TRBD2	TRBJ2-3	TGTGCCAGCAGCTTAGGCAGCGGGAGAACAGATACGCAGTATTTT	CASSLGSGRTDTQYF
TRBV9	.	.	TRBJ1-1	TGTGCCAGCAGCGCCAGGGACAATTCGGAAGCTTTCTTT	CASSARDNSEAFF
TRBV5-6	.	TRBD2	TRBJ2-5	TGTGCCAGCAGCCTAATATGGACTAGCGGGCAAGAGACCCAGTACTTC	CASSLIWTSGQETQYF
TRBV28	.	.	TRBJ2-7	TGTGCCAGCAGCACGATAGGACAGAAGTCCTACGAGCAGTACTTC	CASSTIGQKSYEQYF
TRBV19	.	.	TRBJ2-6	TGTGCCAGTAGTATAGCCGGGACACCTGGGGCCAACGTCCTGACTTTC	CASSIAGTPGANVLTF
TRBV5-5	few	.	TRBJ1-1	TGTGCCAGCAGCTTTCGGTATAGAAGCGGCTCTGAAGCTTTCTTT	CASSFRYRSGSEAFF
TRBV5-1	.	TRBD1	TRBJ2-1	TGCGCCAGCAGCTTACCTCAGACAGGGGAAGGGGGTTACAATGAGCAGTTCTTC	CASSLPQTGEGGYNEQFF
TRBV18	.	TRBD1	TRBJ2-7	TGTGCCAGCTCACCAGTCTGGACAGGGGGCCACGAGCAGTACTTC	CASSPVWTGGHEQYF
TRBV18	.	.	TRBJ2-3	TGTGCCAGCTCACCCCCGACATGGGCCGAGGGGCAGTATTTT	CASSPPTWAEGQYF
TRBV18	.	.	TRBJ1-1	TGTGCCAGCTCACCCCGGGACTCCGAAGCTTTCTTT	CASSPRDSEAFF
TRBV28	.	.	TRBJ2-2	TGTGCCAGCCTCAGAAGACAGTCGAACACCGGGGAGCTGTTTTTT	CASLRRQSNTGELFF
TRBV28	.	TRBD1	TRBJ1-1	TGTGCCAGCAGTCCACGACAGGGGATGAACACTGAAGCTTTCTTT	CASSPRQGMNTEAFF
TRBV19	once	.	TRBJ1-1	TGTGCCAGTAGTAGGGTGGGGAGTACCACTGAAGCTTTCTTT	CASSRVGSTTEAFF
TRBV5-1	.	TRBD1	TRBJ1-5	TGCGCCAGCAGCACAAATGGACAGGGCAATCAGCCCCAGCATTTT	CASSTNGQGNQPQHF
TRBV2	.	TRBD1	TRBJ2-7	TGTGCCAGCAATAGGGGACAGGGGAACGAGCAGTACTTC	CASNRGQGNEQYF
TRBV10-3	.	.	TRBJ2-7	TGTGCCATCAGTGAGTCAGGTAGGGGCAGGGCCCCCTACGAGCAGTACTTC	CAISESGRGRAPYEQYF
TRBV4-2	.	.	TRBJ2-2	TGTGCCAGCAGCCGACAGGGAGGCGAAACCGGGGAGCTGTTTTTT	CASSRQGGETGELFF
TRBV9	.	.	TRBJ2-1	TGTGCCAGCAGCGTAGTGGTAGATGGTTACAATGAGCAGTTCTTC	CASSVVVDGYNEQFF
TRBV6-5	.	.	TRBJ1-2	TGTGCCAGCAGGTCGCAGGGTTATGGCTACACCTTC	CASRSQGYGYTF
TRBV5-6	.	TRBD1	TRBJ1-2	TGTGCCAGCAGCTGGTTGGCAGGGGGCGCCGCTGGCTACACCTTC	CASSWLAGGAAGYTF
TRBV7-6	.	TRBD1	TRBJ1-4	TGTGCCAGCAGCTTTACAGGGGGAGCCAAAGAAAAACTGTTTTTT	CASSFTGGAKEKLFF
TRBV2	.	.	TRBJ1-5	TGTGCCAGCAGTGAACTAGGGAGAAGCAATCAGCCCCAGCATTTT	CASSELGRSNQPQHF
TRBV27	.	.	TRBJ2-6	TGTGCAACGAGGACAACCCACTCTGGGGCCAACGTCCTGACTTTC	CATRTTHSGANVLTF
TRBV23-1	.	TRBD1	TRBJ1-3	TGCGCCAGCAGTCCAGGACAGGGGAGTTCTGGAAACACCATATATTTT	CASSPGQGSSGNTIYF
TRBV7-3	.	TRBD2	TRBJ2-1	TGTGCCAGCAGCTCTAATGCCCCCGGGACTAGAAACAATGAGCAGTTCTTC	CASSSNAPGTRNNEQFF
TRBV6-5	.	.	TRBJ1-1	TGTGCCAGCCTTTTCGGCCTGGGGAGCACTGAAGCTTTCTTT	CASLFGLGSTEAFF
TRBV7-8	.	.	TRBJ2-5	TGTGCCAGCAGCCCAACCTCTACGCAAGAGACCCAGTACTTC	CASSPTSTQETQYF
TRBV21-1	.	.	TRBJ2-3	TGTGCCAGCAGCAAAGCGGACTTACCAGATACGCAGTATTTT	CASSKADLPDTQYF
TRBV28	.	TRBD1	TRBJ2-1	TGTGCCAGCAGACCAGGACAGGGATTAAGCTCCTACAATGAGCAGTTCTTC	CASRPGQGLSSYNEQFF
TRBV7-9	few	.	TRBJ2-7	TGTGCCAGCAGCTCCCTCGGCGGAGAGAATGACGAGCAGTACTTC	CASSSLGGENDEQYF
TRBV19	.	TRBD1	TRBJ2-1	TGTGCCAGTAGTATAGTGAAGGGACAGAGCTCCTACAATGAGCAGTTCTTC	CASSIVKGQSSYNEQFF
TRBV3-1/TRBV3-2	.	TRBD2	TRBJ2-7	TGTGCCAGCAGCCAAGGGACTAGCGGCTACTACGAGCAGTACTTC	CASSQGTSGYYEQYF
TRBV9	.	TRBD1	TRBJ1-1	TGTGCCAGCAGCGTAAATTCCGGACAGGGCCTTAATGAAGCTTTCTTT	CASSVNSGQGLNEAFF
TRBV11-2	.	.	TRBJ1-1	TGTGCCAGCAGCTGGGACATTAACACTGAAGCTTTCTTT	CASSWDINTEAFF
TRBV9	.	TRBD2	TRBJ2-2	TGTGCCAGCAGCGCACCTAGCGGGAGGTTGACCGGGGAGCTGTTTTTT	CASSAPSGRLTGELFF
TRBV25-1	.	.	TRBJ1-2	TGTGCCAGCTCCCCGGACAGAAACTATGGCTACACCTTC	CASSPDRNYGYTF
TRBV9	.	.	TRBJ2-2	TGTGCCAGCAGACGGACTAACACCGGGGAGCTGTTTTTT	CASRRTNTGELFF
TRBV5-1	.	TRBD1	TRBJ2-7	TGCGCCAGCTCCCGAGGGGACAGGACGACCTACGAGCAGTACTTC	CASSRGDRTTYEQYF
TRBV18	.	.	TRBJ2-7	TGTGCCAGCTCACGTCAGGGGAACGACGAGCAGTACTTC	CASSRQGNDEQYF
TRBV4-1	.	.	TRBJ1-1	TGCGCCAGCAGCCCCGGCCCTCCAGGGGCCAAGAACACTGAAGCTTTCTTT	CASSPGPPGAKNTEAFF
TRBV15	.	TRBD1	TRBJ1-2	TGTGCCACCAGCAGAGGGACAGGGCAGGGGAAGGGCTACACCTTC	CATSRGTGQGKGYTF
TRBV28	.	TRBD1	TRBJ1-6	TGTGCCAGCAGTCCGGGACAGGGGGGACTCTCCTATAATTCACCCCTCCACTTT	CASSPGQGGLSYNSPLHF
TRBV4-3	.	.	TRBJ1-4	TGCGCCAGCAGCCAAGGCTCTGGGGGCCTAATTGAAAAACTGTTTTTT	CASSQGSGGLIEKLFF
TRBV25-1	.	.	TRBJ1-1	TGTGCCAGCAGTGAACAGGGTCTTGGGGTCCTTAACACTGAAGCTTTCTTT	CASSEQGLGVLNTEAFF
TRBV11-1	.	.	TRBJ2-5	TGTGCCAGCAGCTTAGGGGGGCGGGTAAAGACCCAGTACTTC	CASSLGGRVKTQYF
TRBV11-2	.	.	TRBJ1-1	TGTGCCAGCAGCGCGGTGGTAAACACTGAAGCTTTCTTT	CASSAVVNTEAFF
TRBV7-8	.	TRBD2	TRBJ2-7	TGTGCCAGCAGCTTAAGGAGCGGGAGCTCCTACGAGCAGTACTTC	CASSLRSGSSYEQYF
TRBV15	.	TRBD1	TRBJ2-2	TGTGCCACCAGCAGCGCTGGGACAGGGTGGGTCCGGGAGCTGTTTTTT	CATSSAGTGWVRELFF
TRBV6-6	many	.	TRBJ2-7	TGTGCCAGCAGTTACTCGAAGCAGGGTCCCATCAACGAGCAGTACTTC	CASSYSKQGPINEQYF